The clone carrying this T cell receptor beta chain was seen a handful of times. Its specificity is not known. Germline CDR1 SQVTM, CDR2 ANQGSEA. Unmatched junction bases numbered 9, after V lost 3 bases and J lost 3 bases. The CDR3 runs to 16 residues. The data belong to a study of T cells after yellow fever vaccination. The study, taken as a whole, reports: It was a weaker secondary response, yet one that peaked faster, at day 5 versus 15. Abundant clonotypes from the bulk population could get into FACS-sorted repertoires as contaminants.

In making TCR cDNA, 5'RACE template switching added a universal primer site and UMIs to it. Each CDR3 protein gets one entry after TCRdb re-called the 5' RACE reads with MiXCR. The table lists 400,000 or so distinct CDR3 sequences, roughly 12% of them singletons, with roughly a sixth in the top ten. The chain is built from TRBV29-1 and TRBJ2-2; 8 bases align to TRBD1. The sample in question was PBMCs, obtained on the day of the first yellow fever vaccination. This clonotype was sampled from a man between 18 and 35 years old who received the YFV17D yellow fever vaccine. The CDR3 here is CSVESSGTGDTGELFF. DNA for the CDR3: TGCAGCGTTGAGTCCAGTGGGACAGGTGACACCGGGGAGCTGTTTTTT.